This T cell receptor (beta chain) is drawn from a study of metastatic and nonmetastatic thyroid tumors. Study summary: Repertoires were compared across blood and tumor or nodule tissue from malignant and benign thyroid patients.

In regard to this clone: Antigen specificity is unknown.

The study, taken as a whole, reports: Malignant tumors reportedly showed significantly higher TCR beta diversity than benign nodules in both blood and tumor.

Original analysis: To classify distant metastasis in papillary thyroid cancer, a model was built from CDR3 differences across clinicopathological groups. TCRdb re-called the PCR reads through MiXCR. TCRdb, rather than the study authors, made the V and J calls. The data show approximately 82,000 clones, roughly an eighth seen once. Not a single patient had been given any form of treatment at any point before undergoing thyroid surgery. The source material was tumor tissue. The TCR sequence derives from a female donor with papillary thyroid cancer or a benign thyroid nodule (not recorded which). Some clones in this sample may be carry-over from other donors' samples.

The CDR3, as DNA: TGTGCCAGCAGTTTACCCCCTGACAAACTAGCTGGAAACACCATATATTTT. Translating gives CASSLPPDKLAGNTIYF. This chain connects TRBV28 to TRBJ1-3; D is ambiguous. V was clipped by 2 bases and J by 2 bases, with 16 bases between them. Germline V gene data show CDR1 as MDHEN and CDR2 as SYDVKM. The CDR3 is 17 residues long.